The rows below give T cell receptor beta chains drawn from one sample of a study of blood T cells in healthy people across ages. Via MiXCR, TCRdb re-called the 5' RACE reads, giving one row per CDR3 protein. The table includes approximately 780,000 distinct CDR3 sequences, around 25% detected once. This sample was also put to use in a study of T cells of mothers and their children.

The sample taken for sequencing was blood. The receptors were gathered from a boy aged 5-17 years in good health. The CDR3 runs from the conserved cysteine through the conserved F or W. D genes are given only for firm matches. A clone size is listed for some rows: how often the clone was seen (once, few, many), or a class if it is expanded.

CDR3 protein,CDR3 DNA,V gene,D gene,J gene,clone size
CASSLQIPKETQYF,TGTGCCAGCAGCTTACAGATCCCCAAAGAGACCCAGTACTTC,TRBV11-2,.,TRBJ2-5,few
CATLGGQAQETQYF,TGTGCCACCCTGGGGGGGCAGGCCCAAGAGACCCAGTACTTC,TRBV27,.,TRBJ2-5,few
CASSLTAGSTYEQYF,TGTGCCAGCAGTTTAACAGCAGGGTCCACCTACGAGCAGTACTTC,TRBV12-3/TRBV12-4,.,TRBJ2-7,.
CASSEVNRWRDTQYF,TGTGCCAGCAGTGAAGTGAACAGGTGGAGAGATACGCAGTATTTT,TRBV6-1,.,TRBJ2-3,.
CASSLEGENEKLFF,TGCGCCAGCAGCTTGGAGGGGGAAAATGAAAAACTGTTTTTT,TRBV5-1,.,TRBJ1-4,few
CASSLQGITNEKLFF,TGCGCCAGCAGCTTACAGGGGATCACTAATGAAAAACTGTTTTTT,TRBV5-1,TRBD1,TRBJ1-4,.
CASSATPGQETQYF,TGTGCCAGCTCAGCCACTCCAGGGCAAGAGACCCAGTACTTC,TRBV18,.,TRBJ2-5,few
CASSLGLDREWNEQFF,TGTGCCAGCAGCTTAGGGTTGGACAGGGAGTGGAATGAGCAGTTCTTC,TRBV7-7,TRBD1,TRBJ2-1,few
CASSNRAGANVLTF,TGTGCCAGCAGCAACAGGGCTGGGGCCAACGTCCTGACTTTC,TRBV27,.,TRBJ2-6,few
CSVVEGASTDTQYF,TGCAGCGTTGTGGAAGGGGCGTCCACAGATACGCAGTATTTT,TRBV29-1,.,TRBJ2-3,.
CASSSGTSGVSTDTQYF,TGCGCCAGCAGCTCTGGGACTAGCGGGGTTAGCACAGATACGCAGTATTTT,TRBV5-1,TRBD2,TRBJ2-3,few
CASSSRLLRAGGQYF,TGTGCCAGCAGTTCCCGCTTGCTAAGGGCCGGGGGGCAGTACTTC,TRBV27,TRBD2,TRBJ2-5,few
CSAYRDAVVNTEAFF,TGCAGCGCCTACAGGGATGCCGTGGTGAACACTGAAGCTTTCTTT,TRBV29-1,.,TRBJ1-1,.
CASGSRDTATNEKLFF,TGTGCCAGCGGGTCCCGGGACACTGCAACTAATGAAAAACTGTTTTTT,TRBV6-1,.,TRBJ1-4,few
CASSLRGSIPPSGANVLTF,TGTGCCAGCAGCTTAAGGGGCTCGATACCCCCTTCTGGGGCCAACGTCCTGACTTTC,TRBV7-2,.,TRBJ2-6,few
CASSQGAPTQETQYF,TGTGCCAGCAGTCAAGGGGCGCCCACCCAAGAGACCCAGTACTTC,TRBV27,.,TRBJ2-5,.
CSVEVPGNTGREHQPNNEQFF,TGCAGCGTTGAAGTACCAGGTAACACAGGGAGGGAACACCAACCAAACAATGAGCAGTTCTTC,TRBV29-1,.,TRBJ2-1,.
CASSLEKSSEQFF,TGTGCCAGCAGTTTGGAAAAGTCGAGTGAGCAGTTCTTC,TRBV12-3/TRBV12-4,.,TRBJ2-1,.